Presented here are 5 T cell receptor beta chains from one specimen sequenced in a study of identical twins. Via MiXCR, TCRdb re-called the 5' RACE reads, giving one row per CDR3 protein. The sample lists some 500,000 distinct CDR3 sequences, 13% to 15% occurring once. The data also belong to a second study, concerning yellow fever vaccine responses in identical twins.

Sequenced: CD4+ T cells sorted from blood. Receptors originate from a woman between 18 and 29 years old in good health.

About this clonotype: One end of the junction does not line up with germline, which may come from a read error. This chain joins TRBV3-1 and TRBJ2-1, with D possibly being TRBD1 or TRBD2 (6 bases each). The CDR3 sequence is 14 residues long. Germline CDR1 LGHDT, CDR2 YNNKEL (reference sequence). The CDR3 DNA is TGTGCCAGCAGCGAAGAGGGCCGGGGGCCTGAGCAGTTCTTC. Translating gives CASSEEGRGPEQFF.

This clonotype has a handful of counts. The chain has TRBV6-1 and TRBJ1-2; D not certain. CDR1 and CDR2 (germline): MNHNS, SASEGT. The length of the CDR3 is 13 residues. V was pared by 8 bases and J by 2 bases, with 12 bases between. The CDR3 loop is CASSRIVNYGYTF. The CDR3, as DNA: TGTGCCAGCTCTAGAATCGTCAACTATGGCTACACCTTC.

The rearrangement links TRBV7-9 to TRBJ2-3; D is undetermined. Trimming shortened V by 1 base and J by 6 bases, and 8 bases separated the two germline ends. This CDR3 region has 13 residues. CDR1 is SEHNR, CDR2 FQNEAQ, per germline (reference sequence). DNA of the CDR3: TGTGCCAGCAGCTTAGGAACCCCGGATACGCAGTATTTT. Its protein product is CASSLGTPDTQYF.

This clonotype came up a few times. CDR3 bases: TGTGCCAGCAGCTCGGGGGGTAGGCCAGATACGCAGTATTTT. It translates to CASSSGGRPDTQYF. The chain recombines TRBV7-9 with TRBJ2-3; 7 bases match TRBD2. V shed 4 bases and J 4 bases; nucleotides not matched to a gene: 5. The CDR3 covers 14 residues. CDR1 is SEHNR, CDR2 FQNEAQ, per germline (reference sequence).

Many counts were recorded for this clonotype. V usage is TRBV12-3 or TRBV12-4 and J usage is TRBJ2-7; D remains ambiguous. V dropped 3 bases and J dropped 2 bases, with 11 bases sitting between them. The length of the CDR3 is 14 residues. The CDR3 DNA reads as TGTGCCAGCAGTTTTAGCCGGCCGACCTACGAGCAGTACTTC. This gives the protein CASSFSRPTYEQYF.